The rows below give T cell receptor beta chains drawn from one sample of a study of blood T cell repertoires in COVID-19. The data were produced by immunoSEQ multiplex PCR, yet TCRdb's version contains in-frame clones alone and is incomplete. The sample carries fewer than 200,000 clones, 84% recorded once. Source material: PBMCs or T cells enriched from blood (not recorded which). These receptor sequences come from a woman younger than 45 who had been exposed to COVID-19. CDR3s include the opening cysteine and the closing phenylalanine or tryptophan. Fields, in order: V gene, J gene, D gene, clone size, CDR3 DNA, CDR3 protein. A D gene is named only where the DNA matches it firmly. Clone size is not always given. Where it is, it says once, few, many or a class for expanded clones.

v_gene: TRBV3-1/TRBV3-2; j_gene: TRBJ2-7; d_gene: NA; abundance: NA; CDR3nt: TGTGCCAGCAGCCAAGAGCGGTACGAGCAGTACTTC; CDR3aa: CASSQERYEQYF
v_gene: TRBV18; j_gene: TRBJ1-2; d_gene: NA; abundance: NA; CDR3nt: TGTGCCAGCTCCCCCCCCGACAGGCCGCATGGCTACACCTTC; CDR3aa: CASSPPDRPHGYTF
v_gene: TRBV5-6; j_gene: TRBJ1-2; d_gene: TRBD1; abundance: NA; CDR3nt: TGTGCCAGCAGCTTTACCGGGACAGGGGCCAACTATGGCTACACCTTC; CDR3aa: CASSFTGTGANYGYTF
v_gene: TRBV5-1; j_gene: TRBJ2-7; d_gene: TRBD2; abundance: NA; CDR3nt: TGCGCCAGCAGCTTGGCGGGACTAGCGGGGGGCCACGAGCAGTACTTC; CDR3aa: CASSLAGLAGGHEQYF
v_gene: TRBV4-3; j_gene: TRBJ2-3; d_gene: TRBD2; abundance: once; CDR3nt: TGCGCCAGCAGCCAGGGACTAGCGGGGGGGCCAGATACGCAGTATTTT; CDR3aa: CASSQGLAGGPDTQYF
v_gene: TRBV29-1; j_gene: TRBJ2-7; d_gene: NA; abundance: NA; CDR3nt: TGCAGCGTCGCAGAGGCCTACGAGCAGTACTTC; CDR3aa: CSVAEAYEQYF
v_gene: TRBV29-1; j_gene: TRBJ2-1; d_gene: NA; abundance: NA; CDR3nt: TGCAGCGTTGAAGGGCAGGCAGTATCTGTCGATGAGCAGTTCTTC; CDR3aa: CSVEGQAVSVDEQFF
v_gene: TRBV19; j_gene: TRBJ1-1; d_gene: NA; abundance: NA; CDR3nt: TGTGCCAGTAGTATTTCCCCACTCGCCGAAGCTTTCTTT; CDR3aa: CASSISPLAEAFF
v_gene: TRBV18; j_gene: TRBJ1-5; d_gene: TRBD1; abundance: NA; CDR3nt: TGTGCCAGCTCGATACAGGGGGCGGATCAGCCCCAGCATTTT; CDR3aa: CASSIQGADQPQHF
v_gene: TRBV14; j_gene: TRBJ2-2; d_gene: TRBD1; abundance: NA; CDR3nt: TGTGCCAGCAGCCAAGTGGCAGGGGGAGTCGGGGAGCTGTTTTTT; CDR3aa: CASSQVAGGVGELFF
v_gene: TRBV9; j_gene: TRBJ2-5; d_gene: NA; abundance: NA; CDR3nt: TGTGCCAGCAGCGAGACTACTAGGCTTCTAGGAGAGACCCAGTACTTC; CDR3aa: CASSETTRLLGETQYF
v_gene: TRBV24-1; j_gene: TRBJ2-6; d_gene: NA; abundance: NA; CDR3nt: TGTGCCACCAGTGATATTACAGGCCCTGGGGCCAACGTCCTGACTTTC; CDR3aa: CATSDITGPGANVLTF
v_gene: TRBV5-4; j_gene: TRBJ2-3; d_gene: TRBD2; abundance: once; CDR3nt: TGTGCCAGCAGCTCCAAGCGGGGGGGCCGTAGCACAGATACGCAGTATTTT; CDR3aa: CASSSKRGGRSTDTQYF
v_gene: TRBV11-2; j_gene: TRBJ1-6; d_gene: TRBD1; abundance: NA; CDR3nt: TGTGCCAGCAGCTACAACGGACAGGGAAAAACCTATAATTCACCCCTCCACTTT; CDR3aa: CASSYNGQGKTYNSPLHF
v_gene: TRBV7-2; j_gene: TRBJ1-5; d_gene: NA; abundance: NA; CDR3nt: TGTGCCAGCAGCTTTCGTCCGGGGGATCAGCCCCAGCATTTT; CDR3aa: CASSFRPGDQPQHF
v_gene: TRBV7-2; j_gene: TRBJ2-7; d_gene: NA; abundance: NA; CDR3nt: TGTGCCAGCAGCTTAGATGTTGTGGCCCCCGAGCAGTACTTC; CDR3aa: CASSLDVVAPEQYF
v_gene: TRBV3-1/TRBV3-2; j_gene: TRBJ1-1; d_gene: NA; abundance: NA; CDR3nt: TGTGCCAGCAGCCAGCTTCAGTACACTGAAGCTTTCTTT; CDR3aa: CASSQLQYTEAFF